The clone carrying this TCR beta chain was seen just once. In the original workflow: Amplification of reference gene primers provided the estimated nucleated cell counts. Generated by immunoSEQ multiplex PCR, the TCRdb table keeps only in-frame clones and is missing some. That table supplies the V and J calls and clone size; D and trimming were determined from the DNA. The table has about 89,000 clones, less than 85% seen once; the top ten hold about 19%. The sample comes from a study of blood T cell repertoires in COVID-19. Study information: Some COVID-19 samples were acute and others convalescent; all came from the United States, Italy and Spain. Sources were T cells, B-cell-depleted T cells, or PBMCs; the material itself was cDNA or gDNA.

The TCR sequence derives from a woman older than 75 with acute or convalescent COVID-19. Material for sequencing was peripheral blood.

The CDR3 protein is CATFLNYQETQYF. The DNA for the CDR3 is TGTGCCACCTTTCTGAACTACCAAGAGACCCAGTACTTC. The V call is TRBV24-1, the J call TRBJ2-5; no definite D call. The V gene lost 9 bases and the J gene lost 0 bases, with 10 bases spanning the gap. In germline, CDR1 is KGHDR, CDR2 SFDVKD. The CDR3 consists of 13 residues.